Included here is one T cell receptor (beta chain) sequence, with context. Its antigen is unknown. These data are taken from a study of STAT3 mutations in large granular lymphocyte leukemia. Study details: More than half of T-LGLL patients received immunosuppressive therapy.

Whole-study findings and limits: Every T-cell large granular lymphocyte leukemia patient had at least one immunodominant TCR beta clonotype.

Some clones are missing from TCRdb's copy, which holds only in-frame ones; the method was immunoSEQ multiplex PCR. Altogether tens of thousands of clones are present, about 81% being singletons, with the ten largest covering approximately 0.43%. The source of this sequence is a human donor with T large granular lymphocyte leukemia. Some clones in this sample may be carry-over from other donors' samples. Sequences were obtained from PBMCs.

The CDR3 coding sequence is TGTGCCAGCAGTGCCAGGGGAGAAGCTTTCTTT. Encoded protein: CASSARGEAFF. The gene calls are TRBV6-5 and TRBJ1-1; perhaps TRBD1 as D (6 bases). Germline assignment: CDR1 MNHEY and CDR2 SVGAGI. V gave up 5 bases and J gave up 8 bases, with 9 bases separating them. The CDR3 is made up of 11 amino acids.